This T cell receptor beta chain originates from a study of T cell repertoires in aging, cancer and after chemotherapy. A mixed TRB-A/B primer pool amplified rearranged TRB by multiplex touch-down PCR. TCRdb recomputed calls from the multiplex PCR reads with MiXCR, one row per CDR3 protein. Of 9,500 or so distinct CDR3 sequences in the sample, approximately 33% were seen once. Amplification of TCR beta used genomic DNA extracted from peripheral blood. V was pared by 8 bases and J by 3 bases, with 11 bases of the junction left unmatched. CDR3 size: 15 residues. Germline CDR1 reads SGHNT; CDR2 reads YENEEA.

The sequencing input was blood. The chain carries TRBV11-3 and TRBJ2-7; 9 nucleotides line up with TRBD2. This receptor was taken from a human donor in good health. CDR3 in amino acids: CASRASGVPYYEQYF. CDR3 in DNA: TGTGCCAGCCGGGCTAGCGGGGTCCCCTACTACGAGCAGTACTTC.